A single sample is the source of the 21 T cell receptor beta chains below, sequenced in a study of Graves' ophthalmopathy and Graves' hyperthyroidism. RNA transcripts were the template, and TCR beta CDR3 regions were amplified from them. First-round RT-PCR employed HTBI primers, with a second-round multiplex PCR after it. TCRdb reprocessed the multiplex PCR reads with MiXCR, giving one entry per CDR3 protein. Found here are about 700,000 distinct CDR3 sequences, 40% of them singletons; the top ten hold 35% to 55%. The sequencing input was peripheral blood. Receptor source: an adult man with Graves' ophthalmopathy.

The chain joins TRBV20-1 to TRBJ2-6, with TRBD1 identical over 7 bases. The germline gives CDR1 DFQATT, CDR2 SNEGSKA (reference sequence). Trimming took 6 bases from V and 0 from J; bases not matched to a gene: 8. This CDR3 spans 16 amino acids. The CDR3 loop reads CSALDRAVSGANVLTF. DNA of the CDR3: TGCAGTGCCTTAGACAGGGCCGTCTCTGGGGCCAACGTCCTGACTTTC.

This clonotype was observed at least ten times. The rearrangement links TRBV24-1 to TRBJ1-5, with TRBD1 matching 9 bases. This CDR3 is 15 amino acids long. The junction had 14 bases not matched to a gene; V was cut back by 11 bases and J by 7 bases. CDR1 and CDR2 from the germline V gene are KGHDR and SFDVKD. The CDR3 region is CASSPADRGGQPQHF. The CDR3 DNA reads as TGTGCCAGCAGCCCCGCGGACAGGGGAGGACAGCCCCAGCATTTT.

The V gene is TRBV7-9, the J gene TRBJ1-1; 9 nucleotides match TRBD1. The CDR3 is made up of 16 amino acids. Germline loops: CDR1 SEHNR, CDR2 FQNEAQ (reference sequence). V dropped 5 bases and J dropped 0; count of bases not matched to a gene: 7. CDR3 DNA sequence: TGTGCCAGCAGCCATGAGGGACAGGGCATGAACACTGAAGCTTTCTTT. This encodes CASSHEGQGMNTEAFF.

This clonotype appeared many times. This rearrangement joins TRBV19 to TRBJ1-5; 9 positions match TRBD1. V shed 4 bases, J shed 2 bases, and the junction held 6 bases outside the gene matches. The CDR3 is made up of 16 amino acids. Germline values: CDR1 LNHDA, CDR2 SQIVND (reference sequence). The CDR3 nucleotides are TGTGCCAGTAGTAGCACAGGGGGCATTGGCAATCAGCCCCAGCATTTT. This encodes CASSSTGGIGNQPQHF.

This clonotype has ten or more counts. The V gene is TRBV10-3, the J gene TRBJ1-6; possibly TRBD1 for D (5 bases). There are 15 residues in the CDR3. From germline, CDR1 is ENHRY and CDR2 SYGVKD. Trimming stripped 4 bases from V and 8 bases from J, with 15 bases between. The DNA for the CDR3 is TGTGCCATCAGTGTCCAGCTGGGGACCGATTCACCCCTCCACTTT. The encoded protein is CAISVQLGTDSPLHF.

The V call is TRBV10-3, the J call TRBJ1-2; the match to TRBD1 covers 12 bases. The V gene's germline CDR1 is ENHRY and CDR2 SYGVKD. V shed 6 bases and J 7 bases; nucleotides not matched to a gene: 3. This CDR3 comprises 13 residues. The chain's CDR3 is CAIRGTGGAGYTF. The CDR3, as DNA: TGTGCCATCAGAGGGACAGGGGGCGCTGGCTACACCTTC.

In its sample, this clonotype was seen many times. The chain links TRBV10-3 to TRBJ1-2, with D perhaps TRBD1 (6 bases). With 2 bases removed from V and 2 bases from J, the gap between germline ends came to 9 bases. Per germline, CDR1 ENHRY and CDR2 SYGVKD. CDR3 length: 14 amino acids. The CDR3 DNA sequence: TGTGCCATCAGTGAGACAGGGAGGAACTATGGCTACACCTTC. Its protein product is CAISETGRNYGYTF.

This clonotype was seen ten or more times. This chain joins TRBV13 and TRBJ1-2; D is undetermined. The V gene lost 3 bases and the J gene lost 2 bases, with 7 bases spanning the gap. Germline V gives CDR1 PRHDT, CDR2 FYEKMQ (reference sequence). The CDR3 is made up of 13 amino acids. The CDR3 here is CASSFGKNYGYTF. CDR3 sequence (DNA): TGTGCCAGCAGCTTCGGCAAGAACTATGGCTACACCTTC.

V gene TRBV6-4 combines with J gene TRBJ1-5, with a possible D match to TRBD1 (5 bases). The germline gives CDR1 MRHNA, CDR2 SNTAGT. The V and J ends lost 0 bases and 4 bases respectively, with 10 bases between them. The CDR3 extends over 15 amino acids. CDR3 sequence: CASSDSTGGNQPQHF. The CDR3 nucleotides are TGTGCCAGCAGTGACTCGACCGGGGGAAATCAGCCCCAGCATTTT.

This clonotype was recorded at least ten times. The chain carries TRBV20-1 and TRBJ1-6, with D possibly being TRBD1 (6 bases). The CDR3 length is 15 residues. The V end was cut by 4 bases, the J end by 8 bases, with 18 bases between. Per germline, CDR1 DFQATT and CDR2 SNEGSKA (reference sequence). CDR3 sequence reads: CSAIVAGDFDSPLHF. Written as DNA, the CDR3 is TGCAGTGCTATAGTGGCAGGGGATTTTGATTCACCCCTCCACTTT.

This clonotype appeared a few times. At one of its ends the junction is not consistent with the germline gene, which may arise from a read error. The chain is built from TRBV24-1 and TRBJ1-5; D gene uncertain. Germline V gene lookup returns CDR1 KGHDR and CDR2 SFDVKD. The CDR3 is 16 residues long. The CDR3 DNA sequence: TGTGCCAGCAGTTACTCTCTACCCGACGAGGATCAGCCCCAGCATTTT. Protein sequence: CASSYSLPDEDQPQHF.

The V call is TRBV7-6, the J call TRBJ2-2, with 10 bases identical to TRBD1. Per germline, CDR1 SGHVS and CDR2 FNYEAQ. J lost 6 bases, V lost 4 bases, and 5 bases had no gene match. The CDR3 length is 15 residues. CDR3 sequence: CASSYGQGVAGELFF. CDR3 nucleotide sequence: TGTGCCAGCAGCTACGGACAGGGGGTTGCCGGGGAGCTGTTTTTT. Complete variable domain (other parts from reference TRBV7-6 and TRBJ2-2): GAGVSQSPRYKVTKRGQDVALRCDPISGHVSLYWYRQALGQGPEFLTYFNYEAQQDKSGLPNDRFSAERPEGSISTLTIQRTEQRDSAMYRCASSYGQGVAGELFFGEGSRLTVL.

The CDR3 loop is CSGQTGTGGAYEQYF. The CDR3 DNA sequence: TGCAGCGGACAAACCGGGACAGGGGGCGCCTACGAGCAGTACTTC. This chain connects TRBV29-1 to TRBJ2-7; 12 bases map to TRBD1. The CDR3 extends over 15 amino acids. Germline lookup yields CDR1 SQVTM and CDR2 ANQGSEA. J was trimmed by 2 bases and V by 7 bases; bases with no gene match: 9.

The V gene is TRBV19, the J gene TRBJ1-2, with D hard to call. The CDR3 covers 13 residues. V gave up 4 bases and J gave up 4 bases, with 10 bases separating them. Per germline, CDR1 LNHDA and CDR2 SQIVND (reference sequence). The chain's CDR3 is CASSKGWPYGYTF. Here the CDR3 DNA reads TGTGCCAGTAGTAAAGGGTGGCCCTATGGCTACACCTTC.

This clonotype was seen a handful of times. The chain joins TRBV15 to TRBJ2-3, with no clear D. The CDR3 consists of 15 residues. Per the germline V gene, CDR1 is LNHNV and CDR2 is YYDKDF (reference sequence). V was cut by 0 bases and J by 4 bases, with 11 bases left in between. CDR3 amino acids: CATSRDMSRPDTQYF. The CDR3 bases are TGTGCCACCAGCAGAGACATGAGCAGACCAGATACGCAGTATTTT.

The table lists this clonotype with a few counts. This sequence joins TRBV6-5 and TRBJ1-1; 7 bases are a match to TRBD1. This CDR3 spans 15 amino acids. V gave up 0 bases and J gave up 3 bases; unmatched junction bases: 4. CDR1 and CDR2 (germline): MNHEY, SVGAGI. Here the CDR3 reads CASSYSTGTHTEAFF. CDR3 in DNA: TGTGCCAGCAGTTACTCGACAGGGACCCACACTGAAGCTTTCTTT.

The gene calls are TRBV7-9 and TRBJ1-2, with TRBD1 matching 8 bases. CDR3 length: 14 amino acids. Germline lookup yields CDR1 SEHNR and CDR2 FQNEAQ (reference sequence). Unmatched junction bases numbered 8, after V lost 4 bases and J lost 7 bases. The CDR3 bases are TGTGCCAGCAGCTGCCCCGGACAGGGATGTGGCTACACCTTC. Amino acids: CASSCPGQGCGYTF.

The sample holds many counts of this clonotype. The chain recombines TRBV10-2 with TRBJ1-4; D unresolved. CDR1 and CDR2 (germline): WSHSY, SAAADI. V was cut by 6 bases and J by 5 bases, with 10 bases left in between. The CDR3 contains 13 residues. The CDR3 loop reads CASRDPGNEKLFF. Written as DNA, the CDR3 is TGCGCCAGCAGGGATCCGGGGAATGAAAAACTGTTTTTT.

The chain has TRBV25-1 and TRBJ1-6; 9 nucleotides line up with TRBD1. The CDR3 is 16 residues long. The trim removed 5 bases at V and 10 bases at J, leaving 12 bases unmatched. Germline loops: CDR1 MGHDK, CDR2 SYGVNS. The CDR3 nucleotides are TGTGCCAGCAGTTTTGTTGCGGGACAGGGAGGATCACCCCTCCACTTT. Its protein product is CASSFVAGQGGSPLHF.

The CDR3 nucleotides are TGTGCCAGCAGTTTACACCGGTCTGGCACCGGGGAGCTGTTTTTT. The encoded protein is CASSLHRSGTGELFF. The rearrangement joins TRBV28 to TRBJ2-2; D call uncertain. The V end lost 2 bases, the J end lost 4 bases, and 11 bases lay between the germline ends. Germline V gene sequence: CDR1 MDHEN, CDR2 SYDVKM. The CDR3 totals 15 residues. Using reference TRBV28 and TRBJ2-2 for the parts outside the CDR3, the full variable domain is DVKVTQSSRYLVKRTGEKVFLECVQDMDHENMFWYRQDPGLGLRLIYFSYDVKMKEKGDIPEGYSVSREKKERFSLILESASTNQTSMYLCASSLHRSGTGELFFGEGSRLTVL.

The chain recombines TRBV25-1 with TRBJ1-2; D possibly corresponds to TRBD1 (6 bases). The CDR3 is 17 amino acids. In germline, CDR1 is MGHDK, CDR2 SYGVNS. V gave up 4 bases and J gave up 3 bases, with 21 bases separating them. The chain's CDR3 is CASSGRARGAQDYGYTF. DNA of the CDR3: TGTGCCAGCAGTGGAAGGGCCAGGGGCGCTCAGGACTATGGCTACACCTTC.